The 29 T cell receptor beta chains reported below all come from one sample, sequenced in a study of T cell changes during pregnancy in multiple sclerosis. The method was immunoSEQ multiplex PCR; TCRdb's version includes in-frame clones alone and lacks a portion of them. This table has tens of thousands of clones, roughly nine tenths appearing once. This specimen consisted of peripheral blood, obtained in the third trimester of pregnancy. The receptors here all came from a female donor in good health, enrolled as a control in a pregnancy study.

The chain couples TRBV7-2 to TRBJ2-7; 8 bases line up with TRBD2. Germline CDR1 SGHTA, CDR2 FQGNSA. With V trimmed by 3 bases and J by 0 bases, 4 bases remained unmatched. CDR3 length: 15 residues. In DNA form, the CDR3 reads TGTGCCAGCAGCTTTACCGGGACTAGCTCCTACGAGCAGTACTTC. Its translation is CASSFTGTSSYEQYF.

V is TRBV6-1 and J is TRBJ1-6, with 8 bases identical to TRBD1. Germline V gene lookup returns CDR1 MNHNS and CDR2 SASEGT. This CDR3 has 14 amino acids. Losses at the gene ends were 2 bases for V and 8 bases for J; bases not matched to a gene: 2. The CDR3 nucleotides are TGTGCCAGCAGTGAACCGACAGGGGATTCACCCCTCCACTTT. Translating gives CASSEPTGDSPLHF.

V gene TRBV6-1 combines with J gene TRBJ2-7; D unclear. Germline CDR1 MNHNS, CDR2 SASEGT. The CDR3 runs to 11 residues. V was pared by 7 bases and J by 3 bases, with 7 bases between. In DNA, the CDR3 is TGTGCCAGCACAAGTAGCTACGAGCAGTACTTC. Residues: CASTSSYEQYF.

This clone was counted once. The rearrangement links TRBV28 to TRBJ2-3; 8 bases line up with TRBD1. The germline CDR1 and CDR2 sequences are MDHEN and SYDVKM. The CDR3 sequence is 15 residues long. The trim removed 4 bases at V and 1 base at J, leaving 4 bases unmatched. CDR3 residues: CASSYQGAGTDTQYF. The CDR3 DNA sequence: TGTGCCAGCAGTTATCAGGGGGCCGGCACAGATACGCAGTATTTT.

V usage is TRBV5-8 and J usage is TRBJ1-1; D is perhaps TRBD1 (5 bases). This CDR3 contains 14 residues. V was pared by 1 base and J by 5 bases, with 12 bases between. The germline V gene has CDR1 SGHTS and CDR2 YDEGEE. The CDR3 coding sequence is TGTGCCAGCAGCTTGTACGGGGGATGGACTGAAGCTTTCTTT. Its translation is CASSLYGGWTEAFF.

V gene TRBV6-5 combines with J gene TRBJ2-7, with 7 positions matching TRBD2. Trimming at V came to 5 bases and at J to 3 bases, leaving 7 bases not matched to a gene. The CDR3 is 14 amino acids. CDR1 is MNHEY, CDR2 SVGAGI, per germline. In DNA form, the CDR3 reads TGTGCCAGCAGTGATAGCGGGCCCTACTACGAGCAGTACTTC. Protein sequence: CASSDSGPYYEQYF.

There are a few counts of this clone. This sequence joins TRBV6-5 and TRBJ1-1; D is undetermined. V gave up 2 bases and J gave up 5 bases, with 12 bases separating them. Per germline, CDR1 MNHEY and CDR2 SVGAGI. The CDR3 covers 14 residues. The CDR3 nucleotides are TGTGCCAGCAGTTACCGCGGTGGAGGTACTGAAGCTTTCTTT. Its protein is CASSYRGGGTEAFF.

This clone occurred once. The chain uses TRBV14 and TRBJ2-7; 12 bases align to TRBD2. Germline assignment: CDR1 SGHDN and CDR2 FVKESK. With 6 bases clipped from V and 3 bases from J, the junction kept 6 bases outside the gene matches. This CDR3 has 15 residues. In nucleotides, the CDR3 is TGTGCCAGCAGGGGAGGACTAGCGGGGCACTACGAGCAGTACTTC. Translating gives CASRGGLAGHYEQYF.

The chain has TRBV15 and TRBJ2-2, with 10 bases matching TRBD2. The CDR3 loop spans 21 amino acids. Germline-derived CDR1 and CDR2 are LNHNV and YYDKDF (reference sequence). The trim removed 3 bases at V and 1 base at J, leaving 17 bases unmatched. The CDR3 region is CATSSPFGKASGSVNTGELFF. The CDR3 DNA reads TGTGCCACCAGCAGTCCCTTTGGTAAAGCTAGCGGGAGTGTGAACACCGGGGAGCTGTTTTTT.

The chain joins TRBV11-3 to TRBJ1-3; D remains unclear. CDR1 is SGHNT, CDR2 YENEEA, per germline. There are 15 residues in the CDR3. Trimming took 6 bases from V and 0 from J, leaving 12 bases between them. CDR3 bases: TGTGCCAGCAGTGCCACGGGAAGCTCTGGAAACACCATATATTTT. It yields the protein CASSATGSSGNTIYF.

This clone appeared once. J is TRBJ2-7 and V is TRBV5-1, with TRBD1 as a possible D gene (5 bases). The CDR3 is made up of 16 amino acids. Germline values: CDR1 SGHRS, CDR2 YFSETQ. The V gene lost 0 bases and the J gene lost 1 base, with 14 bases spanning the gap. The CDR3 nucleotides read TGCGCCAGCAGCTTGGAGGTAGGGGTGGTTTCCTACGAGCAGTACTTC. Its translation is CASSLEVGVVSYEQYF.

V is TRBV7-2 and J is TRBJ2-5; D uncertain. The CDR3 covers 13 residues. Germline V gene sequence: CDR1 SGHTA, CDR2 FQGNSA. V gave up 2 bases and J gave up 5 bases, with 9 bases separating them. CDR3 region: CASSLSGSETQYF. The CDR3 DNA reads as TGTGCCAGCAGCTTATCGGGTAGTGAGACCCAGTACTTC.

The chain uses TRBV11-2 and TRBJ1-2; TRBD1 aligns across 9 bases. Germline-derived CDR1 and CDR2 are SGHAT and FQNNGV. The CDR3 is 14 residues long. The ends lost 6 bases at V and 2 bases at J; junction bases unmatched: 4. CDR3 sequence reads: CASRSDRGNYGYTF. In DNA form, the CDR3 reads TGTGCCAGCAGATCCGACAGGGGGAACTATGGCTACACCTTC.

The chain uses TRBV27 and TRBJ1-3; weak D call: TRBD1 (5 bases). The CDR3 is 15 amino acids. The V end was cut by 0 bases, the J end by 2 bases, with 8 bases between. Germline CDR1 reads MNHEY; CDR2 reads SMNVEV (reference sequence). CDR3 coding DNA: TGTGCCAGCAGTTTATCGGGGGGGGCTGGAAACACCATATATTTT. This translates into CASSLSGGAGNTIYF.

The rearrangement links TRBV18 to TRBJ1-2; 8 bases align to TRBD1. J was trimmed by 3 bases and V by 8 bases; bases with no gene match: 20. Germline lookup yields CDR1 KGHSH and CDR2 LQKENI. This CDR3 comprises 18 residues. The CDR3 DNA is TGTGCCAGCCTTACTTCCCGTCTCGCTAAACAGGGGGACTATGGCTACACCTTC. Amino acid sequence: CASLTSRLAKQGDYGYTF.

The V gene is TRBV5-1, the J gene TRBJ2-1; 11 nucleotides line up with TRBD2. V dropped 2 bases and J dropped 4; count of bases not matched to a gene: 5. Germline V gene sequence: CDR1 SGHRS, CDR2 YFSETQ. The CDR3 is 16 residues long. The CDR3 sequence is CASSLESSGGYNEQFF. In DNA, the CDR3 is TGCGCCAGCAGCTTAGAGTCTAGCGGGGGGTACAATGAGCAGTTCTTC. Complete variable domain (other parts from reference TRBV5-1 and TRBJ2-1): KAGVTQTPRYLIKTRGQQVTLSCSPISGHRSVSWYQQTPGQGLQFLFEYFSETQRNKGNFPGRFSGRQFSNSRSEMNVSTLELGDSALYLCASSLESSGGYNEQFFGPGTRLTVL.

The J gene is TRBJ1-1, the V gene TRBV9; D may be TRBD1 (6 bases). CDR3 length: 16 amino acids. The V gene's germline CDR1 is SGDLS and CDR2 YYNGEE. V lost 0 bases to trimming and J lost 3 bases, with 15 bases between them. The CDR3 sequence: CASSVGRGARDTEAFF. CDR3 sequence (DNA): TGTGCCAGCAGCGTAGGCAGGGGAGCTCGGGACACTGAAGCTTTCTTT.

The chain links TRBV7-6 to TRBJ2-7, with 7 nucleotides matching TRBD1. The CDR3 runs to 15 residues. Germline V gene sequence: CDR1 SGHVS, CDR2 FNYEAQ. Trimming cost V 4 bases and J 4 bases; bases outside gene matches: 10. The CDR3 spells CASSSYRGRTYEQYF. The CDR3 nucleotides read TGTGCCAGCAGCTCCTACAGGGGAAGGACTTACGAGCAGTACTTC.

This chain links TRBV28 with TRBJ2-3; a possible D gene is TRBD2 (6 bases). V lost 6 bases to trimming and J lost 4 bases, with 14 bases between them. The CDR3 covers 14 residues. Germline-derived CDR1 and CDR2 are MDHEN and SYDVKM. CDR3 DNA sequence: TGTGCCAGCAGATTCCGGAGGGCCTCAGATACGCAGTATTTT. This encodes CASRFRRASDTQYF.

This chain's CDR3 is CSVESGTRAQYF. DNA of the CDR3: TGCAGCGTTGAAAGCGGGACGAGGGCGCAGTATTTT. The chain is built from TRBV29-1 and TRBJ2-3, with 7 bases fitting TRBD2. CDR3 length: 12 amino acids. V dropped 2 bases and J dropped 10; count of bases not matched to a gene: 6. Germline-derived CDR1 and CDR2 are SQVTM and ANQGSEA.

The rearrangement uses TRBV27 and TRBJ2-2, with 16 bases aligning to TRBD2. V gave up 5 bases and J gave up 6 bases; unmatched junction bases: 9. Germline CDR1 is MNHEY and CDR2 is SMNVEV (reference sequence). The CDR3 covers 18 residues. CDR3 region: CASSPWGLAGGSAGELFF. In DNA form, the CDR3 reads TGTGCCAGCAGTCCCTGGGGACTAGCGGGAGGGAGCGCCGGGGAGCTGTTTTTT.

Only a few counts were recorded for this clone. The conserved phenylalanine or tryptophan normally closing the CDR3 is absent here, so this likely arose from a read error. Because the CDR3's place on the DNA is in doubt, the DNA is left out and the CDR3 is given as listed by TCRdb. The CDR3 sequence: CASSWRGAARR. This chain joins TRBV5-6 and TRBJ1-4. Germline-derived CDR1 and CDR2 are SGHDT and YYEEEE. Inclusive of both ends, the CDR3 amounts to 11 amino acids.

This sequence joins TRBV21-1 and TRBJ1-5; the D call in the table, TRBD1, was not verified against the DNA. TRBV21-1 is tagged as a pseudogene. The CDR3 is made up of 16 amino acids. The CDR3 sequence: CASSKACQAEVQPQHF. DNA for the CDR3: TGTGCCAGCAGCAAAGCTTGTCAGGCCGAAGTTCAGCCCCAGCATTTT.

The rearrangement links TRBV6-5 to TRBJ2-2; 7 bases are a match to TRBD1. The CDR3 consists of 14 residues. V lost 5 bases, J lost 5 bases, and 5 bases stayed unmatched. Germline loops: CDR1 MNHEY, CDR2 SVGAGI. CDR3 region: CASSRGQDTGELFF. The CDR3 region has the DNA TGTGCCAGCAGTAGGGGGCAAGATACCGGGGAGCTGTTTTTT.

This clone occurred once. The gene calls are TRBV4-1 and TRBJ1-4; TRBD1 agrees at 7 bases. J was trimmed by 7 bases and V by 0 bases; bases with no gene match: 5. The CDR3 is 15 amino acids. Germline CDR1 is MGHRA and CDR2 is YSYEKL. The CDR3 is CASSQDRGNGEKLFF. In DNA, the CDR3 is TGCGCCAGCAGCCAAGACAGGGGGAACGGTGAAAAACTGTTTTTT.

V gene TRBV18 combines with J gene TRBJ1-2, with D unresolved. This CDR3 has 14 amino acids. Per germline, CDR1 KGHSH and CDR2 LQKENI. V was shortened by 3 bases and J by 7 bases, with 15 bases between the two germline ends. The CDR3 is CASSPSHGNSGYTF. CDR3 DNA sequence: TGTGCCAGCTCACCTAGCCACGGGAATTCTGGCTACACCTTC. Full variable domain (rest looked up from reference TRBV18 and TRBJ1-2): NAGVMQNPRHLVRRRGQEARLRCSPMKGHSHVYWYRQLPEEGLKFMVYLQKENIIDESGMPKERFSAEFPKEGPSILRIQQVVRGDSAAYFCASSPSHGNSGYTFGSGTRLTVV.

The chain is built from TRBV7-2 and TRBJ2-1; maybe TRBD2 (6 bases). Germline CDR1 SGHTA, CDR2 FQGNSA. Trimming removed 3 bases at V and 6 bases at J, with 18 bases between. This CDR3 has 16 residues. The CDR3 coding sequence is TGTGCCAGCAGCTTGGAGGGACGACGAAAGGGCAATGAGCAGTTCTTC. Translated: CASSLEGRRKGNEQFF.

The chain has TRBV27 and TRBJ2-1; possible D gene TRBD1, 6 bases. CDR3 length: 14 amino acids. Trimming took 2 bases from V and 10 from J, leaving 15 bases between them. Per the germline V gene, CDR1 is MNHEY and CDR2 is SMNVEV (reference sequence). CDR3 in amino acids: CASSLEGTLGEQFF. CDR3 bases: TGTGCCAGCAGTTTAGAGGGGACACTGGGCGAGCAGTTCTTC.

This clone came up a few times. V is TRBV7-2 and J is TRBJ1-6, with 8 bases matching TRBD1. Germline trimming cut 4 bases from V and 5 bases from J; bases unmatched to any gene: 4. There are 15 residues in the CDR3. Germline CDR1 SGHTA, CDR2 FQGNSA. The CDR3 sequence: CASSSGGWNNSPLHF. The CDR3 nucleotides read TGTGCCAGCAGCTCAGGGGGCTGGAATAATTCACCCCTCCACTTT.